The 8 T cell receptor beta chains given below trace back to one sample, sequenced in a study of cytomegalovirus exposure and HLA in healthy donors. 13 Jbeta primers and 60 Vbeta primers were used for the PCR. TCRdb's table, derived via immunoSEQ multiplex PCR, lists solely in-frame clones and lacks some. The sample lists about 55,000 clones; about 82% were seen once. Source material: PBMCs. Receptors originate from a man under 40 in good health and CMV-seronegative.

In this sample, this clone turned up once. This chain uses TRBV7-9 with TRBJ2-4; 7 bases line up with TRBD2. The CDR3 length is 14 residues. Per germline, CDR1 SEHNR and CDR2 FQNEAQ (reference sequence). The trim removed 7 bases at V and 1 base at J, leaving 4 bases unmatched. Here the CDR3 DNA reads TGTGCCAGCAACCGGGGAGGGGCCAAAAACATTCAGTACTTC. Protein product: CASNRGGAKNIQYF.

V gene TRBV28 combines with J gene TRBJ2-3; possible D gene TRBD2, 5 bases. The germline CDR1 and CDR2 sequences are MDHEN and SYDVKM. With 6 bases removed from V and 2 bases from J, the gap between germline ends came to 15 bases. CDR3 size: 15 residues. The CDR3 sequence: CASSSPKEDTDTQYF. CDR3 DNA: TGTGCCAGCAGCTCTCCTAAGGAGGACACAGATACGCAGTATTTT.

The chain carries TRBV5-6 and TRBJ1-6; D remains unclear. Germline loops: CDR1 SGHDT, CDR2 YYEEEE. There are 12 residues in the CDR3. V lost 4 bases, J lost 9 bases, and 8 bases lay in between. The DNA for the CDR3 is TGTGCCAGCAGCGGGAGAGGTTCACCCCTCCACTTT. Translating gives CASSGRGSPLHF.

The CDR3 coding sequence is TGTGCCAGCAGTGACTCGTTTCAGGGGGCGGGAAATGAGCAGTTCTTC. It yields the protein CASSDSFQGAGNEQFF. The chain combines TRBV6-4 with TRBJ2-1; TRBD1 aligns across 8 bases. The CDR3 spans 16 residues. The germline V gene encodes CDR1 MRHNA and CDR2 SNTAGT. Trimming cost V 0 bases and J 7 bases; bases outside gene matches: 8.

The V and J genes are TRBV28 and TRBJ1-5, with D hard to call. Germline V gives CDR1 MDHEN, CDR2 SYDVKM. This CDR3 has 15 amino acids. V was clipped by 3 bases and J by 0 bases, with 9 bases between them. CDR3 loop: CASSLAGYSNQPQHF. In nucleotides, the CDR3 is TGTGCCAGCAGTTTGGCGGGATATAGCAATCAGCCCCAGCATTTT.

The chain is built from TRBV18 and TRBJ2-5, with a tentative D call TRBD1 (5 bases). Per the germline V gene, CDR1 is KGHSH and CDR2 is LQKENI. The CDR3 consists of 13 residues. V was cut by 7 bases and J by 4 bases, with 13 bases left in between. In DNA, the CDR3 is TGTGCCAGCTGGGGCGGTTCGGGAGAGACCCAGTACTTC. This translates into CASWGGSGETQYF.

This chain links TRBV29-1 with TRBJ2-7; maybe TRBD1 (5 bases). The CDR3 extends over 12 amino acids. The V end lost 6 bases, the J end lost 1 base, and 10 bases lay between the germline ends. Germline V CDR1 and CDR2: SQVTM, ANQGSEA. The CDR3 DNA is TGCAGCGTCAGGGCAGGATCCTACGAGCAGTACTTC. It is translated as CSVRAGSYEQYF.

The J gene is TRBJ1-1, the V gene TRBV7-9, with D uncertain. The CDR3 consists of 16 residues. From germline, CDR1 is SEHNR and CDR2 FQNEAQ (reference sequence). Trimming took off 1 base at V and 1 base at J, with 13 bases between the two ends. The CDR3, as DNA: TGTGCCAGCAGCTTAGGCTCAGGTCTCGGGAACACTGAAGCTTTCTTT. Translation: CASSLGSGLGNTEAFF. Full variable domain (rest looked up from reference TRBV7-9 and TRBJ1-1): DTGVSQNPRHKITKRGQNVTFRCDPISEHNRLYWYRQTLGQGPEFLTYFQNEAQLEKSRLLSDRFSAERPKGSFSTLEIQRTEQGDSAMYLCASSLGSGLGNTEAFFGQGTRLTVV.